This T cell receptor beta chain was sequenced during a study of T cell responses to AZD1222 COVID-19 vaccine. Produced via immunoSEQ multiplex PCR; TCRdb's table is partial and in-frame only. The sample has tens of thousands of clones, roughly 89% seen once. Broader study findings: Breadth and depth of Spike-specific TCRs rose after two AZD1222 doses. Possibly, clonal diversity was underestimated; donors were largely white British and included more females. AZD1222 recipients seropositive at baseline numbered only 6 or 7.

A note on this clone: Antigen: not known.

The CDR3 has 15 residues. The V and J ends lost 5 bases and 6 bases, in that order; junction bases with no gene match: 12. The germline gives CDR1 SGHVS, CDR2 FNYEAQ. The V and J genes are TRBV7-6 and TRBJ2-7, with 8 bases aligning to TRBD1. The receptor comes from an adult who received the AZD1222 COVID-19 vaccine. The material sequenced was peripheral blood, taken 28 days after the second AZD1222 dose. DNA of the CDR3: TGTGCCAGCAGCGCTAACCCAGGGGGCGCGACCGAGCAGTACTTC. Translating it yields CASSANPGGATEQYF.